This TCR beta chain originates from a study of identical twins' blood T cells. Sample barcodes were added at both library ends during cDNA synthesis. One entry per CDR3 protein results from TCRdb running MiXCR on the 5' RACE reads. The sample has 350,000 to 400,000 distinct CDR3 sequences, roughly 30% seen once. Note on this clonotype: Its antigen is not identified.

This CDR3 comprises 12 residues. Trimming removed 8 bases from V and 3 bases from J, with 14 bases in between. CDR1 is SQVTM and CDR2 is ANQGSEA in the germline V gene. General study points: Abundant TCRbeta CDR3s overlapped more between twins than with unrelated donors. Shared CDR3 clonotype counts tracked mainly the product of cloneset sizes.

This receptor was identified in a woman aged 18 to 55 in good health. The sequenced sample was PBMCs. The rearrangement uses TRBV29-1 and TRBJ2-7, with no clear D. The CDR3 nucleotides are TGCAGCATTTTACGGCCTAGCTACGAGCAGTACTTC. It translates to CSILRPSYEQYF.